The rows below give T cell receptor beta chains drawn from one sample of a study of T cells after posttransplantation cyclophosphamide. Using immunoSEQ multiplex PCR, the repertoire was profiled, and TCRdb retains in-frame clones only, with some absent. Observed in the sample are roughly 24,000 clones, none of them singletons. Sequenced: PBMCs. Receptors were obtained from a woman aged 55-70 years in good health, CMV-negative, and a related stem cell transplant donor. CDR3s include the opening cysteine and the closing phenylalanine or tryptophan. D genes are given only for firm matches. Where a row states a size, it is once, few, many or the class of an expanded clone; other rows omit it.

J,V,size,D,DNA,CDR3
TRBJ2-3,TRBV7-2,many,TRBD2,TGTGCCAGCACGCGGGGGGGTAGCGGGAGTGCAGATACGCAGTATTTT,CASTRGGSGSADTQYF
TRBJ1-6,TRBV2,many,TRBD1,TGTGCCAGCACAAGAGAACAGGGGACTTCACCCCTCCACTTT,CASTREQGTSPLHF
TRBJ2-5,TRBV28,many,TRBD1,TGTGCCAGCAGTTTGTCGGACAGGGAAGAGACCCAGTACTTC,CASSLSDREETQYF
TRBJ2-7,TRBV6-1,many,.,TGTGCCAGCAGTGAACTCGGCGAGAGGGCCGAGCAGTACTTC,CASSELGERAEQYF
TRBJ2-1,TRBV6-1,many,.,TGTGCCAGCGGAACAGGGTCTGAGCAGTTCTTC,CASGTGSEQFF
TRBJ2-7,TRBV4-2,few,.,TGTGCCAGCAGCCAAGCTTCGCGGGATGTCTACGAGCAGTACTTC,CASSQASRDVYEQYF
TRBJ2-2,TRBV15,.,.,TGTGCCACCAGCAGAGTATACGGCGGGGAGCTGTTTTTT,CATSRVYGGELFF
TRBJ1-4,TRBV1,many,.,TGCACCAGCAGCCCGGGACAGGGACAAGAAAAACTGTTTTTT,CTSSPGQGQEKLFF
TRBJ1-5,TRBV7-9,many,.,TGTGCCAGCAGCTCAGGCAAGAATCAGCCCCAGCATTTT,CASSSGKNQPQHF
TRBJ2-3,TRBV19,many,.,TGTGCCAGTAGTATATTTGCGGCTAGCACAGATACGCAGTATTTT,CASSIFAASTDTQYF
TRBJ2-2,TRBV29-1,few,.,TGCGTCGGTAGCATAGGGGGCACCGGGGAGCTGTTTTTT,CVGSIGGTGELFF
TRBJ1-2,TRBV6-4,.,TRBD1,TGTGCCAGCAGTGACGGGACAGGGAATGGCTACACCTTC,CASSDGTGNGYTF
TRBJ1-3,TRBV5-1,many,.,TGCGCCAGCAGCTCGCTAGCTGGAAACACCATATATTTT,CASSSLAGNTIYF
TRBJ1-5,TRBV30,.,TRBD1,TGTGCCTGGAGCCGAAAGGGGGCCCAGCCCCAGCATTTT,CAWSRKGAQPQHF
TRBJ1-2,TRBV9,.,.,TGTGCCAGCAGCGAGGGTGGGGGCTGGGAGGGCTACACCTTC,CASSEGGGWEGYTF
TRBJ1-1,TRBV4-2,many,.,TGTGCCAGCAGCCAAGTTGGGGCAGGGCAGTTAATCACTGAAGCTTTCTTT,CASSQVGAGQLITEAFF
TRBJ2-3,TRBV6-1,.,TRBD2,TGTGCCAGCAGTCTTAGCGGGAGGAGCACAGATACGCAGTATTTT,CASSLSGRSTDTQYF
TRBJ2-5,TRBV29-1,many,.,TGCAGCGTTGAAGGGATGGCGGGGTGGGCCGTGTGGGAGACCCAGTACTTC,CSVEGMAGWAVWETQYF
TRBJ1-1,TRBV5-1,many,TRBD1,TGCGCCAGCAGCTCACAGGGGAACGCGAACACTGAAGCTTTCTTT,CASSSQGNANTEAFF
TRBJ2-1,TRBV5-4,many,.,TGTGCCAGCAGAGCAAATACAGGGTCCGCCTACAATGAGCAGTTCTTC,CASRANTGSAYNEQFF
TRBJ1-5,TRBV6-6,many,.,TGTGCCAGCAGTTACCAGGACAGCTGGCAGCCCCAGCATTTT,CASSYQDSWQPQHF
TRBJ2-1,TRBV4-2,.,TRBD2,TGTGCCAGCAGCCAAGATCACGGGCTAGCGGGAAATGAGCAGTTCTTC,CASSQDHGLAGNEQFF
TRBJ1-3,TRBV7-2,many,TRBD1,TGTGCCAGCAGCTCCCGACAGGGTTCTGGAAACACCATATATTTT,CASSSRQGSGNTIYF
TRBJ1-2,TRBV4-3,few,TRBD1,TGCGCCAGCAGCCAAGGGACAGGGGGCGTCGGTGGCTACACCTTC,CASSQGTGGVGGYTF
TRBJ2-7,TRBV28,many,TRBD1,TGTGCCAGCAGTGAGGGACAGGCTAAGGTCTACGAGCAGTACTTC,CASSEGQAKVYEQYF
TRBJ2-2,TRBV4-3,few,.,TGCGCCAGCAGCCAAGTTATAGGAGGGCCCGGGGAGCTGTTTTTT,CASSQVIGGPGELFF
TRBJ2-3,TRBV9,.,.,TGTGCCAGCAGCGTAGACGGGGGTGTGGTAGATACGCAGTATTTT,CASSVDGGVVDTQYF
TRBJ2-1,TRBV6-5,many,.,TGTGCCAGCACCTATACCGCGGCCAACTACAATGAGCAGTTCTTC,CASTYTAANYNEQFF
TRBJ2-2,TRBV5-4,many,.,TGTGCCAGCAGCCTCCAGGGAGGGGGAACCGGGGAGCTGTTTTTT,CASSLQGGGTGELFF
TRBJ1-3,TRBV6-5,many,.,TGTGCCAGCAGCCCCTACCTTTCTGGAAACACCATATATTTT,CASSPYLSGNTIYF
TRBJ2-2,TRBV7-9,many,TRBD2,TGTGCCAGCAGCTTAGCTGGGCGGGGGGCGAACACCGGGGAGCTGTTTTTT,CASSLAGRGANTGELFF
TRBJ2-2,TRBV5-1,.,TRBD1,TGCGCCAGCAGCTCTAGGACAGGAACGAACACCGGGGAGCTGTTTTTT,CASSSRTGTNTGELFF
TRBJ2-7,TRBV6-6,many,.,TGTGCCAGCACGGGGTCGGGCGCCACCTACGAGCAGTACTTC,CASTGSGATYEQYF
TRBJ2-3,TRBV4-2,.,.,TGTGCCAGCAGCCCTGCCCTACTAGTAACCCAGCCGGATACGCAGTATTTT,CASSPALLVTQPDTQYF
TRBJ2-1,TRBV6-6,many,TRBD1,TGTGCCAGCAGTTACGGGACAGGGGAGGGTGAGCAGTTCTTC,CASSYGTGEGEQFF
TRBJ1-4,TRBV11-2,many,.,TGTGCCAGCAGCTTAGTTGGAGGGCGGGGTGAAAAACTGTTTTTT,CASSLVGGRGEKLFF
TRBJ1-2,TRBV6-5,few,.,TGTGCCAGCCAAACAGGGCGCGCTAGTGGCTACACCTTC,CASQTGRASGYTF
TRBJ1-6,TRBV19,many,.,TGTGCCAGTAGTATAATCCTAACACAGGCGGATTCACCCCTCCACTTT,CASSIILTQADSPLHF
TRBJ1-3,TRBV6-5,many,.,TGTGCCAGCAGTTACTCGACAGGAAGGGACACCATATATTTT,CASSYSTGRDTIYF
TRBJ2-7,TRBV9,few,TRBD2,TGTGCCAGCAGCCCAGGGGACGTATGGACTAGCGGGAGAAGCCACGAGCAGTACTTC,CASSPGDVWTSGRSHEQYF
TRBJ2-1,TRBV5-4,many,TRBD1,TGTGCCAGCAGCTTGAGGAGGGGGACAGGGACAGCTGAGCAGTTCTTC,CASSLRRGTGTAEQFF
TRBJ2-6,TRBV6-1,many,TRBD1,TGTGCCAGCAAAGACAGGGGGCCTGGGGCCAACGTCCTGACTTTC,CASKDRGPGANVLTF
TRBJ2-3,TRBV4-2,many,TRBD2,TGTGCCAGCAGCCCCCCGACTAGCGGGGGGACAGATACGCAGTATTTT,CASSPPTSGGTDTQYF
TRBJ2-5,TRBV10-3,many,.,TGTGCCATCAGTGACGTAGGAGTACAAGAGACCCAGTACTTC,CAISDVGVQETQYF
TRBJ2-5,TRBV11-2,few,.,TGTGCCAGCAGCTTAGATCAGGGTCGGTGGGAGACCCAGTACTTC,CASSLDQGRWETQYF
TRBJ2-7,TRBV27,.,.,TGTGCCAGCAGTCCTACGGATGGGAGTTCCTACGAGCAGTACTTC,CASSPTDGSSYEQYF